This is a list of T cell receptor beta chains from one sample in a study of T cells after yellow fever vaccination. Each CDR3 protein is one row after TCRdb ran MiXCR on the 5' RACE reads. The table has over 250,000 distinct CDR3 sequences, approximately 5.2% seen once. The sample was CD4+ T cells sorted from PBMCs, taken on the day of the yellow fever booster vaccination. All receptors come from a man between 18 and 35 years old who received the YFV17D yellow fever vaccine. Each CDR3 is given with its conserved first and last residue. D genes are given only for firm matches. Where a row states a size, it is once, few, many or the class of an expanded clone; other rows omit it.

cdr3_aa cdr3_nt clone_size j_call v_call d_call
CASAQGWWSTDTQYF TGTGCCAGCGCGCAGGGGTGGTGGAGCACAGATACGCAGTATTTT - TRBJ2-3 TRBV7-2 -
CASSWGAHNYGYTF TGTGCCAGCAGCTGGGGGGCGCATAACTATGGCTACACCTTC many TRBJ1-2 TRBV5-4 -
CASSSSGGIGELFF TGTGCCAGCAGCTCTTCAGGGGGGATCGGGGAGCTGTTTTTT many TRBJ2-2 TRBV7-2 -
CASSHSSGQDLYTF TGCGCCAGCAGCCATAGCTCGGGACAGGATCTCTACACCTTC few TRBJ1-2 TRBV4-3 TRBD1
CASSYSGPGYGYGYTF TGTGCCAGCAGCTACTCCGGGCCAGGGTACGGCTATGGCTACACCTTC - TRBJ1-2 TRBV7-2 -
CASSMSSAQGEDTQYF TGTGCCAGTAGTATGAGTTCCGCGCAGGGAGAAGATACGCAGTATTTT - TRBJ2-3 TRBV19 -
CASSLSRGAFF TGTGCCAGCAGTTTGAGCAGGGGTGCTTTCTTT few TRBJ1-1 TRBV12-3/TRBV12-4 -
CASTSDTVTDTQYF TGTGCCAGCACCTCGGACACGGTCACAGATACGCAGTATTTT - TRBJ2-3 TRBV27 -
CSARPAVGQETQYF TGCAGTGCTCGACCCGCGGTGGGGCAAGAGACCCAGTACTTC many TRBJ2-5 TRBV20-1 -
CASGRQVQYNEQFF TGCGCCAGCGGCCGACAGGTACAATACAATGAGCAGTTCTTC - TRBJ2-1 TRBV4-3 -
CASSLESGTETQYF TGTGCCAGCAGCTTAGAGAGCGGGACGGAGACCCAGTACTTC - TRBJ2-5 TRBV7-7 TRBD2
CAWSVRFGDTQYF TGTGCCTGGAGTGTACGGTTCGGGGATACGCAGTATTTT - TRBJ2-3 TRBV30 -
CASSQGLRYGYTF TGCGCCAGCAGCCAAGGTCTGCGGTATGGCTACACCTTC many TRBJ1-2 TRBV4-3 -
CASSQLGTEAFF TGTGCCAGCAGCCAGCTAGGAACTGAAGCTTTCTTT - TRBJ1-1 TRBV3-1 -
CASSEQGAGYNEQFF TGTGCCAGCAGTGAACAGGGGGCGGGCTACAATGAGCAGTTCTTC - TRBJ2-1 TRBV2 TRBD1
CAISESGGGAAQHF TGTGCCATCAGTGAGTCGGGCGGAGGGGCGGCCCAGCATTTT many TRBJ1-5 TRBV10-3 -
CASSQPSTDTQYF TGTGCCAGCAGTCAGCCTTCCACAGATACGCAGTATTTT few TRBJ2-3 TRBV6-5 -
CASSRTWGGEAFF TGTGCCAGCTCCAGGACCTGGGGCGGGGAAGCTTTCTTT few TRBJ1-1 TRBV25-1 -
CAISGQGTDTQYF TGTGCCATCAGTGGACAGGGAACAGATACGCAGTATTTT many TRBJ2-3 TRBV10-3 TRBD1
CAISARGSMDTEAFF TGTGCCATCAGTGCCAGGGGATCCATGGACACTGAAGCTTTCTTT - TRBJ1-1 TRBV10-3 -
CASSYRTDTQYF TGTGCCAGCAGCTATCGCACAGATACGCAGTATTTT many TRBJ2-3 TRBV7-2 -
CASSSRGGRSSYEQYF TGTGCCAGCAGCAGCCGCGGGGGGCGAAGCTCCTACGAGCAGTACTTC - TRBJ2-7 TRBV5-4 TRBD2
CASSQGGTSSGELFF TGCGCCAGCAGCCAAGGGGGGACTAGCTCCGGGGAGCTGTTTTTT - TRBJ2-2 TRBV4-1 TRBD2
CASSQEVGTDTQYF TGTGCCAGCAGCCAAGAGGTGGGCACAGATACGCAGTATTTT few TRBJ2-3 TRBV4-2 -
CASSLHGVGPYEQYF TGTGCCAGCAGCTTGCACGGAGTCGGTCCCTACGAGCAGTACTTC many TRBJ2-7 TRBV5-4 -
CSVEPSSTDTQYF TGCAGCGTTGAGCCTTCTAGCACAGATACGCAGTATTTT - TRBJ2-3 TRBV29-1 -
CASSLLKQGDEQFF TGTGCCAGCAGCCTTCTTAAACAGGGGGATGAGCAGTTCTTC - TRBJ2-1 TRBV7-2 TRBD1
CASILERGHNEQFF TGCGCCAGCATCCTTGAGCGGGGCCACAATGAGCAGTTCTTC many TRBJ2-1 TRBV5-1 TRBD2
CASSVLKNRDRGYEQYF TGTGCCAGCAGCGTCTTAAAGAACCGGGACAGGGGCTACGAGCAGTACTTC - TRBJ2-7 TRBV9 TRBD1
CASSPRIQENTEAFF TGTGCCAGCAGCCCCCGTATCCAGGAGAACACTGAAGCTTTCTTT - TRBJ1-1 TRBV7-9 -
CASARDDREQYF TGTGCCAGCGCGCGGGACGATCGGGAGCAGTACTTC few TRBJ2-7 TRBV4-2 -
CAIRGASNQPQHF TGTGCCATCAGGGGAGCTAGCAATCAGCCCCAGCATTTT - TRBJ1-5 TRBV10-3 -
CASSFGTGYYEQYF TGCGCCAGCAGCTTCGGGACAGGGTACTACGAGCAGTACTTC many TRBJ2-7 TRBV5-1 TRBD1
CASSFMQAGLVFYEQFF TGTGCCAGCAGTTTTATGCAAGCGGGGTTAGTGTTCTATGAGCAGTTCTTC few TRBJ2-1 TRBV12-3/TRBV12-4 TRBD2
CASSRGPSSGNTIYF TGTGCCAGCAGCCGGGGACCTAGCTCTGGAAACACCATATATTTT few TRBJ1-3 TRBV7-2 -
CASSPSTGSTDTQYF TGTGCCAGCTCACCATCTACAGGCTCGACAGATACGCAGTATTTT many TRBJ2-3 TRBV18 -
CASSYSYGNYGYTF TGTGCCAGCAGTTACTCGTACGGTAACTATGGCTACACCTTC many TRBJ1-2 TRBV6-5 -
CASSVDNWGAEAFF TGTGCCAGCAGCGTTGACAATTGGGGCGCTGAAGCTTTCTTT - TRBJ1-1 TRBV7-9 -
CASSGTGSGQPQHF TGTGCCAGCAGCGGGACAGGTTCAGGTCAGCCCCAGCATTTT many TRBJ1-5 TRBV11-2 TRBD1
CASGGRLSTDTQYF TGTGCCAGCGGCGGACGTCTAAGCACAGATACGCAGTATTTT - TRBJ2-3 TRBV11-1 -
CSARAGTENQPQHF TGCAGTGCTAGAGCCGGGACAGAAAATCAGCCCCAGCATTTT many TRBJ1-5 TRBV20-1 TRBD1
CASSPRQGGETQYF TGTGCCAGCAGCCCTCGACAGGGCGGAGAGACCCAGTACTTC few TRBJ2-5 TRBV9 TRBD1
CASTPVWNTEAFF TGTGCCAGCACCCCCGTTTGGAACACTGAAGCTTTCTTT - TRBJ1-1 TRBV14 -
CASSLDPGAQETQYF TGTGCCAGCAGCTTAGATCCGGGGGCCCAAGAGACCCAGTACTTC - TRBJ2-5 TRBV11-2 -
CASSSGVTSAYNEQFF TGTGCCAGCAGCTCAGGGGTCACTTCAGCGTACAATGAGCAGTTCTTC - TRBJ2-1 TRBV5-4 -
CASSQGSRSGNTIYF TGTGCCAGCAGCCAAGGATCGCGCTCTGGAAACACCATATATTTT few TRBJ1-3 TRBV3-1 -
CASSYELNSNQPQHF TGTGCCAGCAGTTACGAGCTGAATAGCAATCAGCCCCAGCATTTT - TRBJ1-5 TRBV6-6 -
CASSLVGPLYTF TGTGCCAGCAGCTTAGTTGGTCCACTCTACACCTTC - TRBJ1-2 TRBV7-2 -
CASSLGGGPETQYF TGTGCCAGCAGCTTAGGCGGGGGGCCAGAGACCCAGTACTTC many TRBJ2-5 TRBV7-7 TRBD2
CASSQDRLKGLTDTQYF TGCGCCAGCAGCCAAGATCGTCTGAAGGGACTCACAGATACGCAGTATTTT many TRBJ2-3 TRBV4-1 -
CASSPGLAGSTDTQYF TGTGCCAGCAGCCCGGGACTAGCGGGCAGCACAGATACGCAGTATTTT many TRBJ2-3 TRBV5-1 TRBD2
CASSYSMGQATSGGRETQYF TGTGCCAGCAGTTACTCGATGGGCCAGGCAACTAGCGGGGGGCGAGAGACCCAGTACTTC - TRBJ2-5 TRBV6-6 TRBD2
CASSLATGNQPQHF TGTGCCAGCAGCTTGGCAACTGGCAATCAGCCCCAGCATTTT few TRBJ1-5 TRBV7-9 -
CASSPTVGSTGELFF TGTGCCAGCAGCCCAACGGTGGGGAGCACCGGGGAGCTGTTTTTT - TRBJ2-2 TRBV9 -
CASSVGSFTPGQGVKNTEAFF TGTGCCAGCAGCGTAGGTAGCTTCACACCGGGACAGGGGGTCAAGAACACTGAAGCTTTCTTT few TRBJ1-1 TRBV9 TRBD1
CASSPWGGEHTF TGCGCCAGCAGCCCATGGGGGGGCGAACACACCTTC - TRBJ1-2 TRBV5-1 -
CAFNPGSPEAFF TGTGCCTTCAATCCAGGGAGCCCTGAAGCTTTCTTT few TRBJ1-1 TRBV30 -
CSATYTLNTEAFF TGCAGTGCCACCTACACCTTGAACACTGAAGCTTTCTTT - TRBJ1-1 TRBV20-1 -
CASSYAGLDYGYTF TGTGCCAGCAGTTACGCAGGGTTAGACTATGGCTACACCTTC - TRBJ1-2 TRBV6-5 -